This T cell receptor beta chain originates from a study of blood T cell repertoires in COVID-19. The CDR3 runs to 14 residues. CDR1 is SGHKS and CDR2 is YYEKEE in the germline V gene (reference sequence). V gave up 4 bases and J gave up 5 bases; unmatched junction bases: 7. The data were produced by immunoSEQ multiplex PCR, yet TCRdb's version contains in-frame clones alone and is incomplete. This sample has fewer than 400,000 clones, with about 90% found just once. The chain combines TRBV5-5 with TRBJ2-3; TRBD1 matches at 7 bases. The sample taken for sequencing was peripheral blood. The receptor's source is a woman aged 25-40 years with COVID-19, enrolled during active disease. CDR3 coding DNA: TGTGCCAGCAGCATCGACAGGGTTGAAGATACGCAGTATTTT. Its protein is CASSIDRVEDTQYF. The variable domain in full, with the rest retrieved from reference TRBV5-5 and TRBJ2-3, is DAGVTQSPTHLIKTRGQQVTLRCSPISGHKSVSWYQQVLGQGPQFIFQYYEKEERGRGNFPDRFSARQFPNYSSELNVNALLLGDSALYLCASSIDRVEDTQYFGPGTRLTVL.